These 28 T cell receptor beta chains originate from one sample sequenced in a study of cytomegalovirus exposure and HLA in healthy donors (dated by TCRdb to the late 2010s). Receptor libraries were prepared by the immunoSEQ multiplex PCR assay. A mixture of 60 forward primers for TCR Vbeta segments and 13 reverse primers for TCR Jbeta segments was used in the multiplex PCR. TCRdb took this table from immuneACCESS and kept in-frame rearrangements with V and J called. Such tables lack part of the clones; where checked against another copy, unresolved V genes explain under half of the gap, and the rest is unexplained. The sample table lists 150,000 to 180,000 clones, 70% to 85% of them with a count of one. 2.1% of the sample lies in the top ten. Sequencing was performed on PBMCs. The source of these receptors is a man aged 25 to 45 in good health and CMV-seronegative.

The genes are TRBV7-2 and TRBJ2-5; 9 positions match TRBD1. This CDR3 has 15 residues. Germline CDR1 and CDR2: SGHTA and FQGNSA. V lost 4 bases, J lost 5 bases, and 8 bases stayed unmatched. For the CDR3, the DNA is TGTGCCAGCAGCTCGGCCGGGACAGGGACGGAGACCCAGTACTTC. It yields the protein CASSSAGTGTETQYF.

The chain joins TRBV7-9 to TRBJ2-2; D gene ambiguous. V lost 0 bases to trimming and J lost 5 bases, with 19 bases between them. The CDR3 is 18 residues long. CDR1 and CDR2 from the germline V gene are SEHNR and FQNEAQ (reference sequence). The CDR3 DNA follows: TGTGCCAGCAGCTTAGCGCCCAAGCAGCGTATGAGGACCGGGGAGCTGTTTTTT. Protein sequence: CASSLAPKQRMRTGELFF. Full variable domain (missing parts from reference TRBV7-9 and TRBJ2-2): DTGVSQNPRHKITKRGQNVTFRCDPISEHNRLYWYRQTLGQGPEFLTYFQNEAQLEKSRLLSDRFSAERPKGSFSTLEIQRTEQGDSAMYLCASSLAPKQRMRTGELFFGEGSRLTVL.

This sequence joins TRBV28 and TRBJ1-5; D gene unclear. The CDR3 loop spans 14 amino acids. The V end lost 2 bases, the J end lost 4 bases, and 9 bases lay between the germline ends. Looked up from germline, CDR1 is MDHEN and CDR2 is SYDVKM. The CDR3 is CASSLNGPNQPQHF. CDR3 coding DNA: TGTGCCAGCAGTTTAAATGGCCCTAATCAGCCCCAGCATTTT. Using reference TRBV28 and TRBJ1-5 for the parts outside the CDR3, the full variable domain is DVKVTQSSRYLVKRTGEKVFLECVQDMDHENMFWYRQDPGLGLRLIYFSYDVKMKEKGDIPEGYSVSREKKERFSLILESASTNQTSMYLCASSLNGPNQPQHFGDGTRLSIL.

The chain uses TRBV18 and TRBJ2-3; 11 positions match TRBD2. The ends lost 4 bases at V and 1 base at J; junction bases unmatched: 4. Looked up from germline, CDR1 is KGHSH and CDR2 is LQKENI. The CDR3 is 16 residues long. The DNA of the CDR3 is TGTGCCAGCTCACTCGTACTAGCGGGAGGCACAGATACGCAGTATTTT. Translating it yields CASSLVLAGGTDTQYF. The whole variable domain, remainder taken from reference TRBV18 and TRBJ2-3, is NAGVMQNPRHLVRRRGQEARLRCSPMKGHSHVYWYRQLPEEGLKFMVYLQKENIIDESGMPKERFSAEFPKEGPSILRIQQVVRGDSAAYFCASSLVLAGGTDTQYFGPGTRLTVL.

CDR3 amino acids: CASSPELSGTHSYEQYF. CDR3 DNA: TGTGCCAGCTCACCAGAACTATCCGGGACTCACTCCTACGAGCAGTACTTC. The chain combines TRBV18 with TRBJ2-7; a weak D match, TRBD2 (6 bases). CDR3 length: 17 amino acids. V lost 2 bases and J 0 bases, leaving 17 bases between the germline ends. Germline CDR1 is KGHSH and CDR2 is LQKENI.

Only one count was recorded for this clone. V usage is TRBV11-2 and J usage is TRBJ1-6; D remains ambiguous. Germline CDR1 is SGHAT and CDR2 is FQNNGV. This CDR3 region has 13 residues. With 0 bases removed from V and 9 bases from J, the gap between germline ends came to 6 bases. CDR3 nucleotides: TGTGCCAGCAGCTTAGATTCCGGTTCACCCCTCCACTTT. It specifies CASSLDSGSPLHF. Drawing the rest from reference TRBV11-2 and TRBJ1-6, the complete variable domain is EAGVAQSPRYKIIEKRQSVAFWCNPISGHATLYWYQQILGQGPKLLIQFQNNGVVDDSQLPKDRFSAERLKGVDSTLKIQPAKLEDSAVYLCASSLDSGSPLHFGNGTRLTVT.

The table lists this clone with a count of one. The rearrangement uses TRBV19 and TRBJ2-1; TRBD2 aligns across 13 bases. Looked up from germline, CDR1 is LNHDA and CDR2 is SQIVND (reference sequence). CDR3 length equals 16 residues. V shed 5 bases and J 9 bases; nucleotides not matched to a gene: 10. The CDR3 loop is CASSSRTSGGVGEQFF. The CDR3, as DNA: TGTGCCAGTAGTTCCCGGACTAGCGGGGGAGTGGGTGAGCAGTTCTTC.

The chain recombines TRBV5-5 with TRBJ2-7, with 8 nucleotides matching TRBD2. Germline V gene sequence: CDR1 SGHKS, CDR2 YYEKEE (reference sequence). J lost 4 bases, V lost 3 bases, and 6 bases had no gene match. The CDR3 is made up of 14 amino acids. The CDR3 sequence is CASSSTGGGYEQYF. The CDR3 DNA reads as TGTGCCAGCAGCTCGACGGGGGGGGGTTACGAGCAGTACTTC.

The chain employs TRBV19 and TRBJ1-1; a possible D gene is TRBD1 (5 bases). Germline V gene lookup returns CDR1 LNHDA and CDR2 SQIVND (reference sequence). V lost 7 bases, J lost 5 bases, and 14 bases lay in between. The CDR3 is 13 amino acids. CDR3 loop: CASTQGEWTEAFF. Here the CDR3 DNA reads TGTGCCAGTACCCAGGGTGAGTGGACTGAAGCTTTCTTT.

The J gene is TRBJ2-5, the V gene TRBV11-2, with 8 bases aligning to TRBD1. The CDR3 totals 17 residues. V dropped 1 base and J dropped 5; count of bases not matched to a gene: 12. Per the germline V gene, CDR1 is SGHAT and CDR2 is FQNNGV. As DNA, the CDR3 is TGTGCCAGCAGCTTAGGAGTAGGGCAGGGGGCGCGGGAGACCCAGTACTTC. The encoded protein is CASSLGVGQGARETQYF.

This chain uses TRBV6-5 with TRBJ2-7; 7 bases are shared with TRBD1. Germline CDR1 is MNHEY and CDR2 is SVGAGI. The junction had 1 base not matched to a gene; V was cut back by 4 bases and J by 1 base. There are 13 residues in the CDR3. The CDR3 is CASSLTGSYEQYF. In DNA form, the CDR3 reads TGTGCCAGCAGTTTGACAGGGTCCTACGAGCAGTACTTC.

This chain joins TRBV6-1 and TRBJ1-3, with a tentative D call TRBD1 (5 bases). From germline, CDR1 is MNHNS and CDR2 SASEGT. The V gene lost 5 bases and the J gene lost 4 bases, with 9 bases spanning the gap. CDR3 size: 13 residues. The chain's CDR3 is CASSQGPGNTIYF. The CDR3 DNA sequence: TGTGCCAGCAGTCAGGGTCCCGGAAACACCATATATTTT.

The rearrangement uses TRBV4-2 and TRBJ1-2, with TRBD1 matching over 8 bases. CDR1 and CDR2 (germline): LGHNA, YNFKEQ. The CDR3 length is 16 residues. The trim removed 0 bases at V and 3 bases at J, leaving 6 bases unmatched. CDR3 DNA: TGTGCCAGCAGCCAAGAAGGCGGACAGGGCCACTATGGCTACACCTTC. It is translated as CASSQEGGQGHYGYTF.

This chain links TRBV5-6 with TRBJ1-2; D is unclear. The V end was cut by 0 bases, the J end by 2 bases, with 11 bases between. The germline gives CDR1 SGHDT, CDR2 YYEEEE. The CDR3 has 15 residues. Here the CDR3 DNA reads TGTGCCAGCAGCTTGGCGAGGCATCTCAACTATGGCTACACCTTC. It is translated as CASSLARHLNYGYTF.

The V call is TRBV18, the J call TRBJ1-3; possible D gene TRBD1, 6 bases. The CDR3 loop spans 13 amino acids. The ends were cut back, 6 bases at V and 4 bases at J, with 10 bases in the middle. CDR1 is KGHSH and CDR2 is LQKENI in the germline V gene. The CDR3: CASSPTGGNTIYF. CDR3 coding DNA: TGTGCCAGCTCCCCAACAGGGGGAAACACCATATATTTT.

The chain has TRBV15 and TRBJ2-2; 7 positions agree with TRBD1. Trimming removed 4 bases from V and 7 bases from J; junction bases left unmatched: 9. CDR3 length equals 15 residues. Germline V lookup: CDR1 LNHNV, CDR2 YYDKDF (reference sequence). The CDR3: CATSTHRGGGGELFF. For the CDR3, the DNA is TGTGCCACCAGCACCCACAGGGGTGGGGGCGGGGAGCTGTTTTTT.

The gene calls are TRBV30 and TRBJ2-1, with D perhaps TRBD2 (6 bases). Germline V gives CDR1 GTSNPN, CDR2 SVGIG (reference sequence). The CDR3 has 12 residues. Trimming cost V 1 base and J 10 bases, with 11 bases left between them. In DNA, the CDR3 is TGTGCCTGGAGTGGGGGGAGGCAGGAGCAGTTCTTC. This codes for CAWSGGRQEQFF. The complete variable domain, with remaining parts taken from reference TRBV30 and TRBJ2-1, reads SQTIHQWPATLVQPVGSPLSLECTVEGTSNPNLYWYRQAAGRGLQLLFYSVGIGQISSEVPQNLSASRPQDRQFILSSKKLLLSDSGFYLCAWSGGRQEQFFGPGTRLTVL.

The rearrangement joins TRBV5-1 to TRBJ2-5; D is ambiguous. Germline V lookup: CDR1 SGHRS, CDR2 YFSETQ. The CDR3 is made up of 12 amino acids. Trimming took off 3 bases at V and 4 bases at J, with 7 bases between the two ends. CDR3 residues: CASSSSGETQYF. CDR3 DNA sequence: TGCGCCAGCAGCTCGTCGGGAGAGACCCAGTACTTC.

The chain has TRBV7-2 and TRBJ2-6; D not resolved. The germline V gene encodes CDR1 SGHTA and CDR2 FQGNSA. This CDR3 spans 13 amino acids. The CDR3 here is CATRRSGANVLTF. The CDR3 DNA reads as TGTGCTACGCGCCGTTCCGGGGCCAACGTCCTGACTTTC.

CDR3 sequence reads: CASTDGTQGEPQHF. In DNA form, the CDR3 reads TGTGCCAGCACCGACGGGACTCAAGGGGAGCCCCAGCATTTT. The chain is built from TRBV28 and TRBJ1-5, with D possibly matching TRBD1 (5 bases). Per germline, CDR1 MDHEN and CDR2 SYDVKM. The CDR3 sequence is 14 residues long. Trimming left V 7 bases short and J 8 bases short, with 18 bases between.

This chain uses TRBV18 with TRBJ1-1; 8 nucleotides line up with TRBD1. The V and J ends lost 3 bases and 0 bases, in that order; junction bases with no gene match: 6. This CDR3 is 16 amino acids long. In germline, CDR1 is KGHSH, CDR2 LQKENI. The CDR3 bases are TGTGCCAGCTCACCGAACAGGGGGTCTATGAACACTGAAGCTTTCTTT. Translated: CASSPNRGSMNTEAFF.

The CDR3 spells CASSLGGGAYEQYF. The CDR3, as DNA: TGTGCCAGCAGCTTAGGCGGGGGGGCCTACGAGCAGTACTTC. This chain links TRBV7-9 with TRBJ2-7, with TRBD2 identical over 9 bases. This CDR3 has 14 residues. Trimming took 1 base from V and 2 from J; bases not matched to a gene: 0. Germline assignment: CDR1 SEHNR and CDR2 FQNEAQ (reference sequence).

A few counts support this clone. The rearrangement joins TRBV6-1 to TRBJ1-2; D remains ambiguous. The CDR3 loop spans 16 amino acids. Germline lookup yields CDR1 MNHNS and CDR2 SASEGT. Trimming cost V 4 bases and J 6 bases, with 21 bases left between them. CDR3 sequence reads: CASSGSVFEASHGYTF. CDR3 coding DNA: TGTGCCAGCAGTGGAAGCGTTTTCGAAGCTTCGCATGGCTACACCTTC.

The J gene is TRBJ1-1, the V gene TRBV19, with 7 bases identical to TRBD1. Germline CDR1 reads LNHDA; CDR2 reads SQIVND (reference sequence). This CDR3 is built from 13 residues. V dropped 5 bases and J dropped 5; count of bases not matched to a gene: 5. The DNA for the CDR3 is TGTGCCAGTAGTCCTCAGGGGGGTACTGAAGCTTTCTTT. This gives the protein CASSPQGGTEAFF.

This clone was detected only once. This chain links TRBV19 with TRBJ1-6, with D maybe TRBD1 (5 bases). CDR3 length equals 15 residues. V lost 3 bases to trimming and J lost 6 bases, with 12 bases between them. From germline, CDR1 is LNHDA and CDR2 SQIVND (reference sequence). CDR3 sequence (DNA): TGTGCCAGTAGTATGGTGAGCGGGGGTAATTCACCCCTCCACTTT. Amino acid sequence: CASSMVSGGNSPLHF.

The genes are TRBV7-2 and TRBJ1-5, with 10 bases matching TRBD1. CDR1 SGHTA and CDR2 FQGNSA come from the germline V gene. The CDR3 extends over 15 amino acids. The J segment lost 5 bases and the V segment lost 3 bases, leaving 4 bases of the junction unmatched. CDR3 in amino acids: CASSLTGGWDQPQHF. CDR3 DNA: TGTGCCAGCAGCTTGACAGGGGGCTGGGATCAGCCCCAGCATTTT.

The table lists this clone with a few counts. The chain has TRBV10-3 and TRBJ2-7, with D perhaps TRBD1 (5 bases). Germline V lookup: CDR1 ENHRY, CDR2 SYGVKD. The CDR3 is made up of 14 amino acids. V lost 2 bases and J 3 bases, leaving 11 bases between the germline ends. The CDR3 sequence: CAISEGFRGYEQYF. DNA of the CDR3: TGTGCCATCAGTGAGGGGTTTAGGGGCTACGAGCAGTACTTC.

The gene calls are TRBV11-2 and TRBJ2-7, with TRBD1 matching over 10 bases. CDR3 size: 14 residues. V lost 1 base and J lost 5; bases outside the gene matches: 2. Per the germline V gene, CDR1 is SGHAT and CDR2 is FQNNGV. The CDR3 spells CASSLGGTGDEQYF. The CDR3 nucleotides read TGTGCCAGCAGCTTAGGGGGGACAGGGGACGAGCAGTACTTC.